The source of this T cell receptor (beta chain) is a study of CXCR3-negative and CXCR3-positive naive CD8 T cells. CDR1 is SGHVS and CDR2 is FQNEAQ in the germline V gene. This CDR3 is 14 amino acids long. Via 5' RACE with UMI labels, TRB cDNA libraries were prepared. TCRdb re-called the 5' RACE reads and catalogs CDR3 proteins one per entry, DNA excluded. The clone table shows under 70,000 distinct CDR3 sequences, with the ten largest holding less than 25%. This TCR was sampled from a human donor in good health. Some clones in this sample may be carry-over from other donors' samples. The gene calls are TRBV7-8 and TRBJ1-1. Specimen: memory CD8+ T cells from blood. The CDR3 region is CASSLYRDDAEAFF.